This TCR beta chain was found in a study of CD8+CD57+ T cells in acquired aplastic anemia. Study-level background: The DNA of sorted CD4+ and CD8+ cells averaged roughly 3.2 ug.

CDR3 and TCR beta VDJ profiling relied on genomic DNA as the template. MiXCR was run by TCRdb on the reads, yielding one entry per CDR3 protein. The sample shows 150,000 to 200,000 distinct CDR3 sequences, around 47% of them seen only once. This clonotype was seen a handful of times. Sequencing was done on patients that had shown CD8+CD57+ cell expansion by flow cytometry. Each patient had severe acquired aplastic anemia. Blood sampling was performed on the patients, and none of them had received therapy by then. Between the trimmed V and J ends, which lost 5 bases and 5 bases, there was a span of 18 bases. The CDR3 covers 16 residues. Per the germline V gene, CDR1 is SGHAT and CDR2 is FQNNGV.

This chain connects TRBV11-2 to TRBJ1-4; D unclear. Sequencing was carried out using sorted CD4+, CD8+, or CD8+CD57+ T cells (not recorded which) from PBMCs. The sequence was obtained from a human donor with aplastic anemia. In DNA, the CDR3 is TGTGCCAGCAGCCCCCAAGAGGTTCTTGGGAATGAAAAACTGTTTTTT. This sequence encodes CASSPQEVLGNEKLFF.